A selection of T cell receptor beta chains follows, all from one sample in a study of long-term antiretroviral therapy in people with HIV. The table came from immunoSEQ multiplex PCR; TCRdb's copy has only in-frame clones and leaves some out. The profile shows about 28,000 clones, about 95% of them singletons. The sample was unsorted PBMCs, taken more than 6 years after starting antiretroviral therapy. The receptors come from a man aged 25 to 45 with HIV. Each CDR3 is given with its conserved first and last residue. The D gene is left open where the match is weak. Not every row has a clone size; where given, it reads once, few, many or a size class.

v_call	clone_size	j_call	d_call	cdr3_nt	cdr3_aa
TRBV7-9	NA	TRBJ2-5	TRBD1	TGTGCCAGCAGCGATAAATCCGGGACAGGGGAAGAGACCCAGTACTTC	CASSDKSGTGEETQYF
TRBV11-1	NA	TRBJ2-1	TRBD2	TGTGCCAGCAGCTTAGCGGGGACTAGCGGGAGGAATGAGCAGTTCTTC	CASSLAGTSGRNEQFF
TRBV2	NA	TRBJ2-5	TRBD1	TGTGCCAGCAGTGGGACAGGGGGCTTTGAGACCCAGTACTTC	CASSGTGGFETQYF
TRBV28	once	TRBJ1-5	NA	TGTGCCAGCAGTTTAAGGGGTGGGGCTCAGCCCCAGCATTTT	CASSLRGGAQPQHF
TRBV28	NA	TRBJ2-7	TRBD2	TGTGCCAGCACCCGATGGGGGACTAGCGGAGGGCAGGACGAGCAGTACTTC	CASTRWGTSGGQDEQYF
TRBV4-3	NA	TRBJ2-7	TRBD2	TGCGCCAGCAGCCGTTTGGAGCTAGCGGAGGCCTACGAGCAGTACTTC	CASSRLELAEAYEQYF
TRBV19	NA	TRBJ2-1	TRBD2	TGTGCCAGTAGTATCCGGGGGGAGGAAGTCTACAATGAGCAGTTCTTC	CASSIRGEEVYNEQFF
TRBV19	NA	TRBJ2-7	TRBD2	TGTGCCAGTAGGGACCCGGCTAGCGGGCCATCCTACGAGCAGTACTTC	CASRDPASGPSYEQYF
TRBV4-1	NA	TRBJ2-2	TRBD2	TGCGCCAGCAGCCAGGATTTTGGCGGGGGCACCGGGGAGCTGTTTTTT	CASSQDFGGGTGELFF
TRBV9	NA	TRBJ2-7	TRBD1	TGTGCCAGCAGCCCGACAGGGGGCCCCTACGAGCAGTACTTC	CASSPTGGPYEQYF
TRBV7-2	NA	TRBJ2-7	NA	TGTGCCAGCAGCTTGATGGCAGATGTGAGATACGAGCAGTACTTC	CASSLMADVRYEQYF
TRBV6-1	few	TRBJ2-7	NA	TGTGCCAGCAGTGAAGGCTCCCGAGGCTCCTACGAGCAGTACTTC	CASSEGSRGSYEQYF
TRBV15	once	TRBJ1-5	NA	TGTGCCACCAGCAGAGATCAAGCCAGGTCGAATCAGCCCCAGCATTTT	CATSRDQARSNQPQHF
TRBV7-9	NA	TRBJ1-4	NA	TGTGCCAGCTCCGGGGGGGGACACGTAGAAAAACTGTTTTTT	CASSGGGHVEKLFF
TRBV14	NA	TRBJ2-2	NA	TGTGCCAGCAGCGTTAGCGGGAACACCGGGGAGCTGTTTTTT	CASSVSGNTGELFF
TRBV28	NA	TRBJ2-7	TRBD1	TGTGCCAGCAGCTCGGGACAGGGGGGATACGAGCAGTACTTC	CASSSGQGGYEQYF
TRBV4-2	NA	TRBJ2-3	TRBD2	TGTGCCAGCAGCCAAGAGGGCCTAGCGGCAGATACGCAGTATTTT	CASSQEGLAADTQYF
TRBV5-6	NA	TRBJ1-4	NA	TGTGCCAGCAGCTTAGTAGCAACTAATGAAAAACTGTTTTTT	CASSLVATNEKLFF
TRBV27	once	TRBJ1-6	NA	TGTGCCAGCAGCCCTCGGAAGGGTTCACCCCTCCACTTT	CASSPRKGSPLHF
TRBV10-3	NA	TRBJ2-1	NA	TGTGCCATCAGTGAGTCGATCGGTTTTGAGCAGTTCTTC	CAISESIGFEQFF
TRBV2	NA	TRBJ2-5	NA	TGTGCCCCCGGTGGTTCCCGCCAAGAGACCCAGTACTTC	CAPGGSRQETQYF
TRBV5-4	NA	TRBJ1-1	NA	TGTGCCAGCAGCTTGACAGGATCCACTGAAGCTTTCTTT	CASSLTGSTEAFF
TRBV9	NA	TRBJ1-4	TRBD1	TGTGCCAGCAGCACGGGACAGGGCACAACTAATGAAAAACTGTTTTTT	CASSTGQGTTNEKLFF
TRBV10-2	NA	TRBJ2-7	NA	TGCGCCACCACGTCGACAGGCTCCTACGAGCAGTACTTC	CATTSTGSYEQYF
TRBV4-1	NA	TRBJ2-5	NA	TGCGCCAGCAGCCCCGCCCTACCCCTCCGGGACCTACCGTTCAAGACCCAGTACTTC	CASSPALPLRDLPFKTQYF
TRBV5-6	NA	TRBJ2-1	NA	TGTGCCAGCAGCTACGATGGGGGGGCTTTTTACAATGAGCAGTTCTTC	CASSYDGGAFYNEQFF
TRBV4-2	NA	TRBJ2-7	TRBD1	TGTGCCAGCAGCCACCGGACAGGGTACGACGAGCAGTACTTC	CASSHRTGYDEQYF
TRBV5-8	NA	TRBJ2-7	NA	TGTGCCAGCGGCGTTGGTTTGCGGGAGCAGTACTTC	CASGVGLREQYF
TRBV5-5	NA	TRBJ2-2	TRBD2	TGTGCCAGCAGCTTGTGGAGACTAGCGGACTACTGGGGTACCGGGGAGCTGTTTTTT	CASSLWRLADYWGTGELFF
TRBV11-2	NA	TRBJ1-6	NA	TGTGCCAGCAGCTCTATCGGGGGCAGGGCGTCCTATAATTCACCCCTCCACTTT	CASSSIGGRASYNSPLHF
TRBV15	once	TRBJ2-2	TRBD2	TGTGCCACCAAAGAGGATAGCGGGGGGGCGACCGGGGAGCTGTTTTTT	CATKEDSGGATGELFF
TRBV30	NA	TRBJ2-5	NA	TGTGCCTGGAGTGTATGGGGGACCCAAGAGACCCAGTACTTC	CAWSVWGTQETQYF